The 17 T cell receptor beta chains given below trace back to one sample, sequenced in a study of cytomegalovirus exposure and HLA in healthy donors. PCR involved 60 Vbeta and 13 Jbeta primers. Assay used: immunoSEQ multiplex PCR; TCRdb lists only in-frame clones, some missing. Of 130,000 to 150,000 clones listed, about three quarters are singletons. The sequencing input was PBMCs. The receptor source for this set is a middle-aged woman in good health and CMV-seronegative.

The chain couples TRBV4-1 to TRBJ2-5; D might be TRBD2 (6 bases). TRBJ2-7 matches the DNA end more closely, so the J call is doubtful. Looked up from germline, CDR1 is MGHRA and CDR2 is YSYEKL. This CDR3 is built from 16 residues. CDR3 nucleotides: TGCGCCAGCAGCCAATTCCCAGCGGGTAAATCCTACGAGCAGTACTTC. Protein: CASSQFPAGKSYEQYF.

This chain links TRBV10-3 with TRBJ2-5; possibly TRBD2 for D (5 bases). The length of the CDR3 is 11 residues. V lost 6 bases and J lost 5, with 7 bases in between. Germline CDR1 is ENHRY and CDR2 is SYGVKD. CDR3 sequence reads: CAISRGETQYF. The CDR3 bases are TGTGCCATCAGCAGAGGGGAGACCCAGTACTTC.

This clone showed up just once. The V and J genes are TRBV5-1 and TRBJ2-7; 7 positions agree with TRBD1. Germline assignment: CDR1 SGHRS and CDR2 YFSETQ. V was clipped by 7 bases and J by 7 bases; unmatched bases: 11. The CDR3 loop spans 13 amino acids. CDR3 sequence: CASWGDRVEEQYF. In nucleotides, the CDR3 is TGCGCCAGCTGGGGCGACAGGGTAGAGGAGCAGTACTTC.

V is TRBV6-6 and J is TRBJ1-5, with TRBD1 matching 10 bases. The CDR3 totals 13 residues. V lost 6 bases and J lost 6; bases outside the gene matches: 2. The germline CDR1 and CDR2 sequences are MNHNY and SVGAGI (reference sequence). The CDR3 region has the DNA TGTGCCAGCAGAAGACAGGGGGCTCAGCCCCAGCATTTT. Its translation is CASRRQGAQPQHF.

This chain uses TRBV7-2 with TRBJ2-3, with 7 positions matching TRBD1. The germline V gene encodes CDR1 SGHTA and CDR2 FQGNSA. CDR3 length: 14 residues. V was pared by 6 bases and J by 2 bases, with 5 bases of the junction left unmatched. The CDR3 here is CASSGDSPTDTQYF. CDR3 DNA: TGTGCCAGCAGTGGGGACAGCCCCACAGATACGCAGTATTTT.

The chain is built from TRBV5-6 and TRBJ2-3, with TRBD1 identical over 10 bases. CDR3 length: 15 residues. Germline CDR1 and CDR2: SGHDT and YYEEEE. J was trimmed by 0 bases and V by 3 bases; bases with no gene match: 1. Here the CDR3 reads CASSWTGGSTDTQYF. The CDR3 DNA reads TGTGCCAGCAGCTGGACAGGGGGAAGCACAGATACGCAGTATTTT.

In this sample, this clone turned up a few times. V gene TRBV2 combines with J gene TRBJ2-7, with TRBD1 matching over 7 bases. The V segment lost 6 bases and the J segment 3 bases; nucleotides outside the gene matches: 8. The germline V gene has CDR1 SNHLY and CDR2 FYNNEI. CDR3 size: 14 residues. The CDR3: CASSLQGIHYEQYF. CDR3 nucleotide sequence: TGTGCCAGCAGCTTACAGGGGATCCACTACGAGCAGTACTTC. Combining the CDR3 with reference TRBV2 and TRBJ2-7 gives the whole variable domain EPEVTQTPSHQVTQMGQEVILRCVPISNHLYFYWYRQILGQKVEFLVSFYNNEISEKSEIFDDQFSVERPDGSNFTLKIRSTKLEDSAMYFCASSLQGIHYEQYFGPGTRLTVT.

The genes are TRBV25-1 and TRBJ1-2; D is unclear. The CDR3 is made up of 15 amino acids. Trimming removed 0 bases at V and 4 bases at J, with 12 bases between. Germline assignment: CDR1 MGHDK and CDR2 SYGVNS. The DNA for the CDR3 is TGTGCCAGCAGTGAATATTTCGCAGGTCCCTATGGCTACACCTTC. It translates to CASSEYFAGPYGYTF.

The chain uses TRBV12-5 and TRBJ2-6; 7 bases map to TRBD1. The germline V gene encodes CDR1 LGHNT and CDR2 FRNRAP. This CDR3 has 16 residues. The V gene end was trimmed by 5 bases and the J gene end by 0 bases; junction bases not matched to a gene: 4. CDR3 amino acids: CASGRGGLSGANVLTF. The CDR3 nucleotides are TGTGCTAGTGGTAGAGGGGGCCTCTCTGGGGCCAACGTCCTGACTTTC.

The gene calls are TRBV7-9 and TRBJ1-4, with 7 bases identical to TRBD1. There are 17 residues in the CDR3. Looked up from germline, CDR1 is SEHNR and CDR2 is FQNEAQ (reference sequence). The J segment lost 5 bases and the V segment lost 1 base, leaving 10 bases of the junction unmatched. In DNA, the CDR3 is TGTGCCAGCAGCTTAGGTTGGGTGGGGACAGCAAATGAAAAACTGTTTTTT. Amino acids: CASSLGWVGTANEKLFF.

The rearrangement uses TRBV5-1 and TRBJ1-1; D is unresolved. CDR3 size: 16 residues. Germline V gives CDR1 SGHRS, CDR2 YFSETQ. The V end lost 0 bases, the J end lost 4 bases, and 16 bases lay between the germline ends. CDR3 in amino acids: CASSLGTQRWSTEAFF. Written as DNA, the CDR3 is TGCGCCAGCAGCTTGGGTACCCAAAGATGGAGCACTGAAGCTTTCTTT.

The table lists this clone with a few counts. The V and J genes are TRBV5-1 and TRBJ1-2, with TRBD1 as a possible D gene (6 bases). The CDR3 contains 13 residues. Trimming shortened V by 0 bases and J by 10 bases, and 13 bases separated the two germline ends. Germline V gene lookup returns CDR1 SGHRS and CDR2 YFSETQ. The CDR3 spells CASSLDTGMYYTF. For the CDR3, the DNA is TGCGCCAGCAGCTTGGACACAGGGATGTACTACACCTTC.

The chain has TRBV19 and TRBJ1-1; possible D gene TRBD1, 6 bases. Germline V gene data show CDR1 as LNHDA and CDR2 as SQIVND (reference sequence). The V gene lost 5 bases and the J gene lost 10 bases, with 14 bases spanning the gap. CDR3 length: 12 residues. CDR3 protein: CASSSPGHGAFF. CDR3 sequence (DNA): TGTGCCAGTAGTTCCCCGGGACACGGAGCTTTCTTT.

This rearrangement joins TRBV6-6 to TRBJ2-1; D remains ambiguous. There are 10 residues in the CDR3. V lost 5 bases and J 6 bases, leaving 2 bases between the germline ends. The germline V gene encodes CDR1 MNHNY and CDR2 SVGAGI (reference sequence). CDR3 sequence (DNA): TGTGCCAGCAGTCTCAATGAGCAGTTCTTC. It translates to CASSLNEQFF.

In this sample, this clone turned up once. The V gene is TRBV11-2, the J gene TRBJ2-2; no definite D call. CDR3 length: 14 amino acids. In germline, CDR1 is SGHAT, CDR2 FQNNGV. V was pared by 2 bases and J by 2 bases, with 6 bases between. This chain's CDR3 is CASSLQANTGELFF. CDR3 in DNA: TGTGCCAGCAGCTTACAAGCCAACACCGGGGAGCTGTTTTTT.

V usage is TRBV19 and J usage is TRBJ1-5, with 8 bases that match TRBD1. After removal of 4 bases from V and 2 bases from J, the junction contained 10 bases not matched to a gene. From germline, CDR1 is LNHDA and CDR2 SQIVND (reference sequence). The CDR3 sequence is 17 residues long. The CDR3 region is CASSTPTGEMGNQPQHF. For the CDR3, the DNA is TGTGCCAGTAGTACCCCGACAGGGGAGATGGGCAATCAGCCCCAGCATTTT.

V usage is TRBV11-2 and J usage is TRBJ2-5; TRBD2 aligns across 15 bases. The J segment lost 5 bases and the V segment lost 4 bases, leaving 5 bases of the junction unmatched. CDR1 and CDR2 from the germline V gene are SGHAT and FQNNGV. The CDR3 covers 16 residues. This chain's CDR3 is CASSSWTSGGDETQYF. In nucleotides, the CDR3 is TGTGCCAGCAGCTCCTGGACTAGCGGGGGGGATGAGACCCAGTACTTC. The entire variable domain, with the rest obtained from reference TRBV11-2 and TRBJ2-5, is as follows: EAGVAQSPRYKIIEKRQSVAFWCNPISGHATLYWYQQILGQGPKLLIQFQNNGVVDDSQLPKDRFSAERLKGVDSTLKIQPAKLEDSAVYLCASSSWTSGGDETQYFGPGTRLLVL.